The 9 T cell receptor beta chains below were found in one sample sequenced in a study of identical twins. TCRdb reanalysed the 5' RACE reads using MiXCR and keeps one entry per CDR3 protein. This sample has approximately 600,000 distinct CDR3 sequences, with around a tenth found just once. A further study also used this sample, focusing on yellow fever vaccine responses in identical twins.

The material sequenced was PBMCs. Receptors originate from a young woman in good health.

The chain has TRBV11-2 and TRBJ1-5; D is undetermined. Germline CDR1 reads SGHAT; CDR2 reads FQNNGV. The CDR3 is made up of 14 amino acids. The V and J ends lost 4 bases and 4 bases respectively, with 11 bases between them. The CDR3 spells CASSSGLLNQPQHF. CDR3 sequence (DNA): TGTGCCAGCAGCTCGGGATTGTTGAATCAGCCCCAGCATTTT.

There are a few counts of this clonotype. V is TRBV5-1 and J is TRBJ2-5, with D perhaps TRBD2 (5 bases). CDR1 SGHRS and CDR2 YFSETQ come from the germline V gene. This CDR3 spans 15 amino acids. V lost 4 bases and J 2 bases, leaving 15 bases between the germline ends. The CDR3 loop reads CASSPPLGQQETQYF. Written as DNA, the CDR3 is TGCGCCAGCAGCCCACCACTAGGGCAGCAAGAGACCCAGTACTTC.

This clonotype came up a few times. The chain carries TRBV3-1 and TRBJ2-7; D is ambiguous. Germline-derived CDR1 and CDR2 are LGHDT and YNNKEL (reference sequence). The CDR3 totals 16 residues. V lost 4 bases and J lost 5, with 21 bases in between. The CDR3 region has the DNA TGTGCCAGCAGCCTTACCCTCGTCGCCCGCCCCCACGAGCAGTACTTC. This encodes CASSLTLVARPHEQYF.

This clonotype was counted at least ten times. The chain combines TRBV11-2 with TRBJ2-7, with unresolved D. The CDR3 is made up of 13 amino acids. In germline, CDR1 is SGHAT, CDR2 FQNNGV. V was clipped by 0 bases and J by 4 bases, with 7 bases between them. The CDR3 DNA sequence: TGTGCCAGCAGCTTAGATTCTGAGTACGAGCAGTACTTC. Translating gives CASSLDSEYEQYF.

This clonotype occurred many times. CDR3 protein: CASSWERQLNTEAFF. In nucleotides, the CDR3 is TGTGCCAGTAGTTGGGAGCGGCAATTGAACACTGAAGCTTTCTTT. The chain is built from TRBV19 and TRBJ1-1; D unclear. There are 15 residues in the CDR3. Germline V gene sequence: CDR1 LNHDA, CDR2 SQIVND (reference sequence). V lost 5 bases and J 0 bases, leaving 13 bases between the germline ends.

The chain combines TRBV28 with TRBJ2-3; D may be TRBD1 (6 bases). In germline, CDR1 is MDHEN, CDR2 SYDVKM. The CDR3 is 15 amino acids. V lost 6 bases and J 0 bases, leaving 13 bases between the germline ends. The CDR3, as DNA: TGTGCCAGCAGCCCTTGGACAGCTAGCACAGATACGCAGTATTTT. It yields the protein CASSPWTASTDTQYF.

The J gene is TRBJ2-3, the V gene TRBV3-1, with 13 bases fitting TRBD2. The CDR3 length is 15 residues. The V gene end was trimmed by 4 bases and the J gene end by 8 bases; junction bases not matched to a gene: 6. CDR1 is LGHDT and CDR2 is YNNKEL in the germline V gene (reference sequence). CDR3 region: CASSLGLAGESTQYF. Here the CDR3 DNA reads TGTGCCAGCAGCCTAGGACTAGCGGGAGAGTCTACGCAGTATTTT.

This clonotype appeared many times. The chain employs TRBV5-1 and TRBJ2-2, with 10 bases aligning to TRBD2. The CDR3 contains 16 residues. Trimming removed 3 bases from V and 4 bases from J; junction bases left unmatched: 6. CDR1 SGHRS and CDR2 YFSETQ come from the germline V gene. The CDR3 spells CASSSLAGVGTGELFF. The CDR3 DNA reads TGCGCCAGCAGCTCCCTAGCGGGAGTCGGCACCGGGGAGCTGTTTTTT.

This clonotype was counted many times. This chain connects TRBV27 to TRBJ1-5, with 8 bases fitting TRBD1. This CDR3 has 15 amino acids. The germline gives CDR1 MNHEY, CDR2 SMNVEV (reference sequence). V lost 6 bases to trimming and J lost 2 bases; unmatched junction nucleotides: 6. The CDR3 sequence: CASRRDRGGNQPQHF. In nucleotides, the CDR3 is TGTGCCAGCAGGAGAGACAGGGGCGGCAATCAGCCCCAGCATTTT.